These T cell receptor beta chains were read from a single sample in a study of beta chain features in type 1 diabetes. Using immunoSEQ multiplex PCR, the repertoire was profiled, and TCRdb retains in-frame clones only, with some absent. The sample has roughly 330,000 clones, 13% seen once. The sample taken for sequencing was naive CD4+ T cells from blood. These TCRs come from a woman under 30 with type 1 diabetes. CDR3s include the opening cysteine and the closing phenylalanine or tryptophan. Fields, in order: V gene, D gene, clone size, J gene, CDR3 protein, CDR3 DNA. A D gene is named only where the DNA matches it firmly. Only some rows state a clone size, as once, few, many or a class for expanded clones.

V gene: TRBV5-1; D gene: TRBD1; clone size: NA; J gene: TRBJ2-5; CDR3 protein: CASSAGTGGGETQYF; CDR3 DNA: TGCGCCAGCAGCGCCGGGACAGGGGGCGGTGAGACCCAGTACTTC
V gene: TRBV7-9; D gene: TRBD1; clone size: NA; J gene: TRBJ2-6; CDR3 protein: CASTPGQGLSGANVLTF; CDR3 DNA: TGTGCCAGCACCCCGGGACAGGGCCTCTCTGGGGCCAACGTCCTGACTTTC
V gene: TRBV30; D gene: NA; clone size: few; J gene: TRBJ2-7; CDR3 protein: CAWSVSLKYEQYF; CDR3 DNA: TGTGCCTGGAGTGTAAGCTTGAAGTACGAGCAGTACTTC
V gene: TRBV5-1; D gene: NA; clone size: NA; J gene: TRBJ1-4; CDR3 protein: CASRPGTENEKLFF; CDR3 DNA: TGCGCCAGCAGACCCGGGACTGAGAATGAAAAACTGTTTTTT
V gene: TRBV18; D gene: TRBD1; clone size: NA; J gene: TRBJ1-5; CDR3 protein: CASSPDRGQPQHF; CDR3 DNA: TGTGCCAGCTCACCGGACAGGGGTCAGCCCCAGCATTTT
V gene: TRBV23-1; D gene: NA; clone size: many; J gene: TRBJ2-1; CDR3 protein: CASSQLRFF; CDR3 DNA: TGCGCCAGCAGTCAATTGCGGTTCTTC
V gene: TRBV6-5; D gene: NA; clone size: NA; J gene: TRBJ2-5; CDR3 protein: CASRNTPSASPQYF; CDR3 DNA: TGTGCCAGCAGAAACACTCCTAGCGCCTCCCCGCAGTACTTC
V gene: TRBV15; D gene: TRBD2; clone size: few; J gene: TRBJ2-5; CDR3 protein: CATSGRLAGGQETQYF; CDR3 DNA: TGTGCCACCAGCGGCCGACTAGCGGGAGGGCAAGAGACCCAGTACTTC
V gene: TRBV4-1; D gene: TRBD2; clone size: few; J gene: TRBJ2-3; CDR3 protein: CASSQDRGGSRNTQYF; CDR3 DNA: TGCGCCAGCAGCCAAGATCGCGGCGGGAGCCGGAATACGCAGTATTTT
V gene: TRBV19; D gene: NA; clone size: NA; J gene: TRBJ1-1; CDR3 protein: CASSIRESTEAFF; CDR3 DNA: TGTGCCAGTAGTATAAGGGAGTCCACTGAAGCTTTCTTT
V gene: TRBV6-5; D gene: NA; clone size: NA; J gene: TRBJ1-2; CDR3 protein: CASSTRTATGYTF; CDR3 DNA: TGTGCCAGCAGTACCCGGACAGCAACAGGCTACACCTTC
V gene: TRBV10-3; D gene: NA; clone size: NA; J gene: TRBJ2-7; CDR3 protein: CAISEGSRGAVVHEQYF; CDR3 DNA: TGTGCCATCAGTGAGGGGTCACGGGGAGCCGTGGTCCACGAGCAGTACTTC
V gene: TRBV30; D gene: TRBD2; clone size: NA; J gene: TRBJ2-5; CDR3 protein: CAWSPKGLAETQYF; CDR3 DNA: TGTGCCTGGAGCCCTAAGGGACTAGCCGAGACCCAGTACTTC
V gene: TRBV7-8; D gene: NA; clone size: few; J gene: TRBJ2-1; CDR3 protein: CASSVPPSAYNEQFF; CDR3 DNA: TGTGCCAGCAGCGTACCTCCTAGTGCCTACAATGAGCAGTTCTTC
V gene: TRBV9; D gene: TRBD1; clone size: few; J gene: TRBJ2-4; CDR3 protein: CASSASGTAKNIQYF; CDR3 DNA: TGTGCCAGCAGCGCCTCCGGGACAGCTAAAAACATTCAGTACTTC
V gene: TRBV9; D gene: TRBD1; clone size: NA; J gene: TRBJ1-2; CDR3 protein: CASSSDRVGYTF; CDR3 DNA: TGTGCCAGCAGCTCAGACAGGGTCGGCTACACCTTC
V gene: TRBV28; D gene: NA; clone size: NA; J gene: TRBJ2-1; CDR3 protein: CASSPVGLSEQFF; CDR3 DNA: TGTGCCAGCAGCCCGGTTGGACTGAGCGAGCAGTTCTTC
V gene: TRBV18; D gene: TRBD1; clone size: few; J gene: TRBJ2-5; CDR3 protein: CASSSGTGQGWETQYF; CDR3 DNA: TGTGCCAGCTCGTCTGGGACCGGACAGGGCTGGGAGACCCAGTACTTC
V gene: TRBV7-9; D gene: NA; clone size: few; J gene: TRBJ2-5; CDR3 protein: CATSGGAETQYF; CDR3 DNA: TGTGCCACCTCGGGTGGGGCAGAGACCCAGTACTTC
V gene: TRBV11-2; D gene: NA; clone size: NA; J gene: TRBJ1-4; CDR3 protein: CASSSGEKLFF; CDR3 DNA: TGTGCCAGCAGCTCCGGTGAAAAACTGTTTTTT
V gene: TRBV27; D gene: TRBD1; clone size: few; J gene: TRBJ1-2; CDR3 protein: CASGDRVNYGYTF; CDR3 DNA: TGTGCCAGCGGAGACAGGGTGAACTATGGCTACACCTTC
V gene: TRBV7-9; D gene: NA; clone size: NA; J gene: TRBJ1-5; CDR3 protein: CASSFGGLGQPQHF; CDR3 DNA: TGTGCCAGCAGCTTCGGAGGCCTCGGCCAGCCCCAGCATTTT
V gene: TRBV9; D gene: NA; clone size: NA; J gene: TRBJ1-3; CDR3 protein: CASSPTGTGNTIYF; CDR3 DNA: TGTGCCAGCAGCCCGACGGGGACTGGAAACACCATATATTTT
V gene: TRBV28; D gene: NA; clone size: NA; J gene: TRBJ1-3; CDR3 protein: CASKPQGSSGNTIYF; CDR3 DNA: TGTGCCAGCAAGCCTCAGGGGTCCTCTGGAAACACCATATATTTT
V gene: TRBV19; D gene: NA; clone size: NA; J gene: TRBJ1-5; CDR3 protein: CASSWAGRNSNQPQHF; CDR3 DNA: TGTGCCAGTAGTTGGGCAGGTCGAAATAGCAATCAGCCCCAGCATTTT
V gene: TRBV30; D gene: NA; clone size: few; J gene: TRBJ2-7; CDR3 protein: CAQSVGSEQYF; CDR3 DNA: TGTGCCCAATCCGTCGGGAGCGAGCAGTACTTC
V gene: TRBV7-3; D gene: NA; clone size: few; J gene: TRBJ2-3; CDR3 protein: CASSPGLGGPDTQYF; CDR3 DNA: TGTGCCAGCAGCCCCGGGCTGGGGGGGCCAGATACGCAGTATTTT